The 27 T cell receptor beta chains presented below share a single source sample, sequenced in a study of CD8+ T cells in alopecia areata. The treatment here: oral pan-JAK inhibitor, 5-10 mg twice daily. In each case, RNA was isolated and then reverse transcribed into cDNA as the sequencing template. Sequencing used immunoSEQ multiplex PCR; TCRdb keeps in-frame clones, though not all of them. This table has 93,000 or so clones, about nine tenths appearing once. This sample comprised CD8+ T cells sorted from blood, obtained around week 34, from a patient treated with tofacitinib. These receptor sequences come from a human donor with alopecia areata.

For the CDR3, the DNA is TGCAGCGTTGATGGGGGACAGGGGTTATCCGGGGAGCTGTTTTTT. Encoded protein: CSVDGGQGLSGELFF. The chain recombines TRBV29-1 with TRBJ2-2, with 10 bases aligning to TRBD1. With 3 bases clipped from V and 6 bases from J, the junction kept 7 bases outside the gene matches. Germline lookup yields CDR1 SQVTM and CDR2 ANQGSEA. The length of the CDR3 is 15 residues.

This clone was seen just once. This chain joins TRBV7-3 and TRBJ2-1; D might be TRBD2 (5 bases). This CDR3 spans 14 amino acids. The ends were cut back, 2 bases at V and 4 bases at J, with 9 bases in the middle. The germline V gene has CDR1 SGHTA and CDR2 FQGTGA. The CDR3 sequence: CASSLGGGYNEQFF. The CDR3 bases are TGTGCCAGCAGCTTAGGAGGAGGTTACAATGAGCAGTTCTTC. Full variable domain (missing parts from reference TRBV7-3 and TRBJ2-1): GAGVSQTPSNKVTEKGKYVELRCDPISGHTALYWYRQSLGQGPEFLIYFQGTGAADDSGLPNDRFFAVRPEGSVSTLKIQRTERGDSAVYLCASSLGGGYNEQFFGPGTRLTVL.

This chain connects TRBV27 to TRBJ1-1; tentatively, D is TRBD1 (6 bases). Germline CDR1 MNHEY, CDR2 SMNVEV (reference sequence). V was shortened by 4 bases and J by 5 bases, with 14 bases between the two germline ends. The CDR3 consists of 14 residues. CDR3 residues: CASSSHRAETEAFF. CDR3 bases: TGTGCCAGCAGTTCCCACAGGGCGGAGACTGAAGCTTTCTTT.

The chain recombines TRBV5-1 with TRBJ2-5, with 7 bases fitting TRBD1. V gave up 0 bases and J gave up 1 base; unmatched junction bases: 3. The CDR3 has 15 amino acids. The germline CDR1 and CDR2 sequences are SGHRS and YFSETQ. CDR3 sequence reads: CASSLEGQSQETQYF. The CDR3 nucleotides are TGCGCCAGCAGCTTGGAGGGACAGAGCCAAGAGACCCAGTACTTC.

V and J are TRBV29-1 and TRBJ2-7, with TRBD1 matching over 7 bases. This CDR3 is built from 12 residues. Germline V gene data show CDR1 as SQVTM and CDR2 as ANQGSEA. After removal of 6 bases from V and 2 bases from J, the junction contained 4 bases not matched to a gene. This CDR3 is CSVGDSTYEQYF. In nucleotides, the CDR3 is TGCAGCGTGGGGGACAGCACCTACGAGCAGTACTTC.

On this clone: In the same sample, other DNA sequences code for this CDR3. This sequence joins TRBV4-1 and TRBJ1-2; 7 bases agree with TRBD1. The CDR3 is 15 residues long. V lost 4 bases to trimming and J lost 7 bases; unmatched junction nucleotides: 12. Per the germline V gene, CDR1 is MGHRA and CDR2 is YSYEKL. CDR3 DNA sequence: TGCGCCAGCAGCCGAGTTCACAGGGGAGGGGGTGGCTACACCTTC. Its protein product is CASSRVHRGGGGYTF.

CDR3 in DNA: TGCAGCGTTGAACAGGGGATCCAAGAGACCCAGTACTTC. Amino acids: CSVEQGIQETQYF. J is TRBJ2-5 and V is TRBV29-1; D perhaps matches TRBD1 (6 bases). Looked up from germline, CDR1 is SQVTM and CDR2 is ANQGSEA. V was trimmed by 2 bases and J by 1 base, leaving 8 bases between them. There are 13 residues in the CDR3.

This clone was seen once. The rearrangement links TRBV9 to TRBJ1-1; maybe TRBD1 (6 bases). In germline, CDR1 is SGDLS, CDR2 YYNGEE. With 4 bases removed from V and 5 bases from J, the gap between germline ends came to 15 bases. The CDR3 spans 14 residues. CDR3 amino acids: CASSPLGGGTEAFF. CDR3 DNA sequence: TGTGCCAGCAGCCCCCTAGGAGGGGGTACTGAAGCTTTCTTT.

V is TRBV10-2 and J is TRBJ2-7; D remains ambiguous. CDR1 is WSHSY and CDR2 is SAAADI in the germline V gene. CDR3 length equals 12 residues. Trimming removed 2 bases at V and 1 base at J, with 3 bases between. The CDR3 spells CASSEGSYEQYF. The CDR3 nucleotides are TGCGCCAGCAGTGAGGGGTCCTACGAGCAGTACTTC.

The rearrangement uses TRBV7-9 and TRBJ2-2, with TRBD2 identical over 7 bases. After removal of 3 bases from V and 1 base from J, the junction contained 2 bases not matched to a gene. From germline, CDR1 is SEHNR and CDR2 FQNEAQ (reference sequence). The CDR3 sequence is 15 residues long. The CDR3 DNA reads TGTGCCAGCAGCTTGCCTAGCGGGAACACCGGGGAGCTGTTTTTT. The encoded protein is CASSLPSGNTGELFF.

This sequence joins TRBV7-2 and TRBJ2-2; no clear D gene. CDR1 and CDR2 from the germline V gene are SGHTA and FQGNSA. V lost 3 bases to trimming and J lost 5 bases, with 10 bases between them. This CDR3 contains 14 residues. CDR3 DNA sequence: TGTGCCAGCAGCTTGGAGATAGGAACCGGGGAGCTGTTTTTT. As protein: CASSLEIGTGELFF. Supplemented by reference TRBV7-2 and TRBJ2-2, the full variable domain reads GAGVSQSPSNKVTEKGKDVELRCDPISGHTALYWYRQSLGQGLEFLIYFQGNSAPDKSGLPSDRFSAERTGGSVSTLTIQRTQQEDSAVYLCASSLEIGTGELFFGEGSRLTVL.

This clone was observed a single time. The chain joins TRBV7-9 to TRBJ1-5, with 8 bases aligning to TRBD1. V lost 5 bases to trimming and J lost 4 bases; unmatched junction nucleotides: 10. CDR3 length equals 16 residues. Germline lookup yields CDR1 SEHNR and CDR2 FQNEAQ (reference sequence). The CDR3, as DNA: TGTGCCAGCAGCCCGAGCGGGACAGGACTTAATCAGCCCCAGCATTTT. This translates into CASSPSGTGLNQPQHF.

This chain joins TRBV27 and TRBJ1-5; D remains unclear. CDR1 MNHEY and CDR2 SMNVEV come from the germline V gene (reference sequence). Trimming shortened V by 0 bases and J by 0 bases, and 12 bases separated the two germline ends. The CDR3 spans 17 residues. The CDR3 DNA sequence: TGTGCCAGCAGTTTATCTTGGGCAGATTATAGCAATCAGCCCCAGCATTTT. It yields the protein CASSLSWADYSNQPQHF.

The chain carries TRBV2 and TRBJ1-5; TRBD1 agrees at 10 bases. CDR3 length equals 16 residues. Per the germline V gene, CDR1 is SNHLY and CDR2 is FYNNEI. The junction had 10 bases not matched to a gene; V was cut back by 8 bases and J by 3 bases. The DNA for the CDR3 is TGTGCCAGCGGAACCGGGACAGGGGACTTCAATCAGCCCCAGCATTTT. As protein: CASGTGTGDFNQPQHF.

V usage is TRBV5-1 and J usage is TRBJ1-4; no clear D. This CDR3 has 14 residues. Deletions cut 0 bases from V and 6 bases from J, with 9 bases between. Germline loops: CDR1 SGHRS, CDR2 YFSETQ. CDR3 region: CASSLGGNDEKLFF. CDR3 sequence (DNA): TGCGCCAGCAGCTTGGGCGGGAATGATGAAAAACTGTTTTTT.

The chain links TRBV13 to TRBJ2-5; the match to TRBD2 covers 8 bases. Near its end, the DNA agrees better with TRBJ2-7, so the J call may be wrong. Germline-derived CDR1 and CDR2 are PRHDT and FYEKMQ (reference sequence). This CDR3 region has 15 residues. CDR3 in DNA: TGTGCCAGCAGCTATGAGAAGCGGGGGACCTACGAGCAGTACTTC. Protein product: CASSYEKRGTYEQYF.

This clone appeared a single time. This chain links TRBV5-4 with TRBJ2-1, with 10 positions matching TRBD1. V trimming: 4 bases; J trimming: 6 bases; junction bases outside the gene matches: 10. Germline lookup yields CDR1 SGHNT and CDR2 YYREEE (reference sequence). This CDR3 spans 16 amino acids. The CDR3 reads CASSHDDRGLVNEQFF. In DNA form, the CDR3 reads TGTGCCAGCAGCCACGACGACAGGGGGCTCGTCAATGAGCAGTTCTTC.

This chain connects TRBV27 to TRBJ2-3; D gene uncertain. This CDR3 spans 12 amino acids. Trimming pared 6 bases from V and 2 bases from J, leaving 6 bases between. Per germline, CDR1 MNHEY and CDR2 SMNVEV (reference sequence). CDR3 in DNA: TGTGCCAGCAGCCATCTCACAGATACGCAGTATTTT. Translating gives CASSHLTDTQYF.

This clone was seen a handful of times. This chain joins TRBV29-1 and TRBJ1-5; TRBD1 agrees at 9 bases. This CDR3 region has 13 residues. The germline V gene encodes CDR1 SQVTM and CDR2 ANQGSEA. CDR3 loop: CTTRDRVRQPQHF. Here the CDR3 DNA reads TGCACCACCCGGGACAGGGTAAGACAGCCCCAGCATTTT.

The rearrangement joins TRBV9 to TRBJ2-1; 8 nucleotides agree with TRBD2. This CDR3 has 15 amino acids. Trimming cost V 0 bases and J 4 bases; bases outside gene matches: 3. Germline V lookup: CDR1 SGDLS, CDR2 YYNGEE. For the CDR3, the DNA is TGTGCCAGCAGCGTAGTTGGCGGGGGGTACAATGAGCAGTTCTTC. Translating gives CASSVVGGGYNEQFF.

The rearrangement links TRBV27 to TRBJ2-3, with 7 bases matching TRBD1. Germline V lookup: CDR1 MNHEY, CDR2 SMNVEV (reference sequence). Trimming cost V 3 bases and J 2 bases; bases outside gene matches: 14. The CDR3 spans 18 residues. CDR3 in amino acids: CASSFPAGQATITDTQYF. The CDR3 DNA is TGTGCCAGCAGTTTCCCGGCAGGACAGGCTACGATCACAGATACGCAGTATTTT.

By share of the sample, this clone is medium-sized. The rearrangement joins TRBV6-1 to TRBJ2-3; TRBD1 matches at 10 bases. This CDR3 spans 15 amino acids. Germline V lookup: CDR1 MNHNS, CDR2 SASEGT. With V trimmed by 1 base and J by 4 bases, 2 bases remained unmatched. As DNA, the CDR3 is TGTGCCAGCAGTGAAGAGACAGGGGGCGCAGATACGCAGTATTTT. Amino acid sequence: CASSEETGGADTQYF.

The chain couples TRBV4-1 to TRBJ2-2, with 9 bases lining up with TRBD1. The CDR3 sequence is 16 residues long. After removal of 1 base from V and 1 base from J, the junction contained 1 base not matched to a gene. CDR1 is MGHRA, CDR2 YSYEKL, per germline. CDR3 sequence reads: CASSQGGQGNTGELFF. The CDR3 DNA reads TGCGCCAGCAGCCAAGGGGGACAGGGGAACACCGGGGAGCTGTTTTTT.

The chain carries TRBV7-9 and TRBJ2-2; no reliable D call. Germline V gives CDR1 SEHNR, CDR2 FQNEAQ (reference sequence). The V end lost 5 bases, the J end lost 6 bases, and 13 bases lay between the germline ends. The CDR3 is made up of 14 amino acids. In DNA, the CDR3 is TGTGCCAGCAGCCTAACGGTCAGTTCCGGGGAGCTGTTTTTT. Translation: CASSLTVSSGELFF.

A word on this clone: This CDR3 is also generated by other DNA sequences in the sample. The chain is built from TRBV30 and TRBJ1-1; D might be TRBD1 (5 bases). The V end lost 3 bases, the J end lost 6 bases, and 17 bases lay between the germline ends. From germline, CDR1 is GTSNPN and CDR2 SVGIG (reference sequence). This CDR3 spans 14 amino acids. This CDR3 is CAWRVRGTGPEAFF. CDR3 nucleotide sequence: TGTGCCTGGAGGGTCAGAGGGACGGGCCCTGAAGCTTTCTTT.

This clone was seen a few times. The chain couples TRBV9 to TRBJ1-2; D possibly corresponds to TRBD1 (6 bases). The CDR3 contains 15 residues. Germline CDR1 reads SGDLS; CDR2 reads YYNGEE. Trimming shortened V by 3 bases and J by 3 bases, and 15 bases separated the two germline ends. DNA for the CDR3: TGTGCCAGCAGCGGCCCGGGGGAGGGGGACTATGGCTACACCTTC. This encodes CASSGPGEGDYGYTF.

The chain joins TRBV11-2 to TRBJ1-1; a possible D gene is TRBD1 (6 bases). V was shortened by 1 base and J by 9 bases, with 12 bases between the two germline ends. The CDR3 extends over 13 amino acids. The germline V gene encodes CDR1 SGHAT and CDR2 FQNNGV. CDR3 nucleotide sequence: TGTGCCAGCAGCTTAGGAAGTACAGGGCAAGCTTTCTTT. Its protein is CASSLGSTGQAFF.